A single sample is the source of the 19 T cell receptor beta chains below, sequenced in a study of cytomegalovirus exposure and HLA in healthy donors (dated by TCRdb to about 2017). The method behind the library was the immunoSEQ multiplex PCR assay. The multiplex PCR relied on a mix of 60 forward primers for TCR Vbeta segments and 13 reverse primers for TCR Jbeta segments. TCRdb took over this immuneACCESS table, retaining in-frame rearrangements with V and J assigned. Such tables are incomplete; in checked studies, under half of the missing clones stem from an unresolved V gene, and the remainder is unexplained. This sample is represented by approximately 140,000 clones; roughly 79% of them were singletons. The ten largest clones capture approximately 0.9% of the sample. Sequencing was done on a sample of PBMCs. The receptor source for this set is a man aged 18 to 30 in good health and CMV-seronegative.

This clone was counted once. The chain combines TRBV4-3 with TRBJ1-2, with 10 bases aligning to TRBD1. CDR1 LGHNA and CDR2 YSLEER come from the germline V gene. Trimming cost V 3 bases and J 3 bases; bases outside gene matches: 10. There are 17 residues in the CDR3. DNA for the CDR3: TGCGCCAGCAGCCAGGAAGCCCGACAGGGGGCAGACTATGGCTACACCTTC. It specifies CASSQEARQGADYGYTF.

V is TRBV10-3 and J is TRBJ2-1, with TRBD2 matching over 14 bases. The CDR3 length is 15 residues. J gave up 5 bases and V 10 bases, and 7 bases lay outside the gene matches. Per germline, CDR1 ENHRY and CDR2 SYGVKD. CDR3 amino acids: CATGLAGGMDNEQFF. In DNA form, the CDR3 reads TGTGCCACCGGACTAGCGGGGGGCATGGACAATGAGCAGTTCTTC.

V is TRBV9 and J is TRBJ2-5; a weak D match, TRBD2 (5 bases). The CDR3 totals 14 residues. Trimming removed 7 bases at V and 5 bases at J, with 18 bases between. Germline loops: CDR1 SGDLS, CDR2 YYNGEE. The CDR3 sequence is CASDSGGLGETQYF. Written as DNA, the CDR3 is TGTGCCAGCGATTCGGGCGGGCTTGGGGAGACCCAGTACTTC.

This CDR3 is CAGQGGESYNEQFF. CDR3 DNA sequence: TGTGCAGGCCAAGGCGGAGAATCGTACAATGAGCAGTTCTTC. The V and J genes are TRBV2 and TRBJ2-1; D gene uncertain. Germline V lookup: CDR1 SNHLY, CDR2 FYNNEI. The CDR3 contains 14 residues.

The chain joins TRBV5-1 to TRBJ2-5; weak D call: TRBD1 (5 bases). The ends were cut back, 0 bases at V and 2 bases at J, with 8 bases in the middle. Germline CDR1 is SGHRS and CDR2 is YFSETQ. The CDR3 is 14 residues long. CDR3 DNA: TGCGCCAGCAGCTTGGCGGACATACAAGAGACCCAGTACTTC. It codes for CASSLADIQETQYF.

V is TRBV6-6 and J is TRBJ1-6, with 8 bases that match TRBD1. Germline V gene lookup returns CDR1 MNHNY and CDR2 SVGAGI (reference sequence). The CDR3 runs 16 residues. With V trimmed by 4 bases and J by 6 bases, 8 bases remained unmatched. Here the CDR3 reads CASSSRTGLGNSPLHF. The CDR3, as DNA: TGTGCCAGCAGTTCGAGGACAGGGCTGGGTAATTCACCCCTCCACTTT.

The rearrangement links TRBV30 to TRBJ1-4; D gene ambiguous. V lost 1 base, J lost 4 bases, and 13 bases lay in between. Germline V lookup: CDR1 GTSNPN, CDR2 SVGIG (reference sequence). The CDR3 is 15 amino acids. CDR3 sequence (DNA): TGTGCCTGGAGTGAGGGAGGTCTCGATAATGAAAAACTGTTTTTT. Its translation is CAWSEGGLDNEKLFF.

The chain couples TRBV28 to TRBJ1-1; maybe TRBD1 (5 bases). Between the trimmed V and J ends, which lost 4 bases and 7 bases, there was a span of 28 bases. Germline assignment: CDR1 MDHEN and CDR2 SYDVKM. The CDR3 consists of 18 residues. The CDR3 spells CASSSVTKWQGRMYEAFF. CDR3 DNA sequence: TGTGCCAGCAGTTCCGTAACCAAGTGGCAGGGTCGCATGTATGAAGCTTTCTTT.

The chain has TRBV7-9 and TRBJ2-7; 10 bases agree with TRBD1. CDR1 and CDR2 from the germline V gene are SEHNR and FQNEAQ (reference sequence). J lost 3 bases, V lost 5 bases, and 4 bases had no gene match. CDR3 length: 14 residues. CDR3 sequence: CASSPRTGGYEQYF. The CDR3 nucleotides read TGTGCCAGCAGCCCCAGGACAGGGGGCTACGAGCAGTACTTC.

The V call is TRBV7-3, the J call TRBJ2-1, with TRBD2 identical over 8 bases. V was clipped by 4 bases and J by 5 bases; unmatched bases: 7. CDR1 and CDR2 from the germline V gene are SGHTA and FQGTGA. The CDR3 has 15 residues. The CDR3: CASSSPGLADNEQFF. DNA of the CDR3: TGTGCCAGCAGCTCCCCAGGACTAGCCGACAATGAGCAGTTCTTC.

This chain joins TRBV19 and TRBJ1-1, with 7 bases aligning to TRBD1. CDR1 is LNHDA and CDR2 is SQIVND in the germline V gene (reference sequence). The length of the CDR3 is 16 residues. J lost 0 bases, V lost 3 bases, and 7 bases had no gene match. DNA of the CDR3: TGTGCCAGTAGTATCTCCTGGGACAGAATGAACACTGAAGCTTTCTTT. The encoded protein is CASSISWDRMNTEAFF.

The chain combines TRBV5-4 with TRBJ1-6, with 7 bases identical to TRBD1. The CDR3 extends over 14 amino acids. Germline CDR1 and CDR2: SGHNT and YYREEE (reference sequence). V gave up 4 bases and J gave up 8 bases; unmatched junction bases: 6. DNA of the CDR3: TGTGCCAGCAGCAACGACAGGGCCCATTCACCCCTCCACTTT. Protein sequence: CASSNDRAHSPLHF. Full variable domain (rest looked up from reference TRBV5-4 and TRBJ1-6): ETGVTQSPTHLIKTRGQQVTLRCSSQSGHNTVSWYQQALGQGPQFIFQYYREEENGRGNFPPRFSGLQFPNYSSELNVNALELDDSALYLCASSNDRAHSPLHFGNGTRLTVT.

The chain couples TRBV5-6 to TRBJ1-4, with a tentative D call TRBD1 (5 bases). CDR1 SGHDT and CDR2 YYEEEE come from the germline V gene. Trimming stripped 3 bases from V and 3 bases from J, with 9 bases between. The CDR3 runs 14 residues. The CDR3 coding sequence is TGTGCCAGCAGCTGGGGGGAGGCTAATGAAAAACTGTTTTTT. Translated, it gives CASSWGEANEKLFF.

V is TRBV6-5 and J is TRBJ2-7; a weak D match, TRBD2 (5 bases). V gave up 0 bases and J gave up 3 bases, with 9 bases separating them. Germline V gene sequence: CDR1 MNHEY, CDR2 SVGAGI. The CDR3 consists of 14 residues. CDR3 in amino acids: CASSYSRADYEQYF. In DNA, the CDR3 is TGTGCCAGCAGTTACTCGCGGGCGGACTACGAGCAGTACTTC.

This chain uses TRBV5-5 with TRBJ2-7; the match to TRBD1 covers 7 bases. Germline CDR1 and CDR2: SGHKS and YYEKEE (reference sequence). Trimming removed 0 bases from V and 5 bases from J; junction bases left unmatched: 5. CDR3 size: 14 residues. The CDR3 region is CASSLEGARNEQYF. Here the CDR3 DNA reads TGTGCCAGCAGCTTGGAGGGGGCCAGGAACGAGCAGTACTTC.

V and J are TRBV11-2 and TRBJ2-2; D unresolved. Germline V gene sequence: CDR1 SGHAT, CDR2 FQNNGV. V was cut by 0 bases and J by 3 bases, with 11 bases left in between. CDR3 length equals 16 residues. The DNA of the CDR3 is TGTGCCAGCAGCTTAGAAGAGGTTCGGTACACCGGGGAGCTGTTTTTT. Translated: CASSLEEVRYTGELFF.

The chain has TRBV7-2 and TRBJ1-5, with D possibly matching TRBD1 (5 bases). V was pared by 5 bases and J by 7 bases, with 9 bases between. This CDR3 has 12 residues. CDR1 and CDR2 (germline): SGHTA, FQGNSA. The CDR3 protein is CASSHRGQPQHF. The CDR3 region has the DNA TGTGCCAGCAGCCACCGGGGGCAGCCCCAGCATTTT.

The chain recombines TRBV10-3 with TRBJ1-2; 9 bases fit TRBD1. This CDR3 contains 15 residues. The germline gives CDR1 ENHRY, CDR2 SYGVKD. V trimming: 5 bases; J trimming: 8 bases; junction bases outside the gene matches: 12. The CDR3 reads CAISISPGTGNGYTF. Here the CDR3 DNA reads TGTGCCATCAGTATCTCCCCCGGGACAGGGAACGGCTACACCTTC.

V is TRBV7-3 and J is TRBJ2-3, with 8 bases that match TRBD2. V lost 5 bases and J lost 0; bases outside the gene matches: 7. Looked up from germline, CDR1 is SGHTA and CDR2 is FQGTGA. This CDR3 is built from 16 residues. The CDR3 loop is CASSPQRGRSTDTQYF. For the CDR3, the DNA is TGTGCCAGCAGCCCCCAGCGGGGGCGGAGCACAGATACGCAGTATTTT.